Presented here are 6 T cell receptor beta chains from one specimen sequenced in a study of Ad26.COV2.S vaccination and SARS-CoV-2 variants. Described treatment: roughly 18 received Ad26.COV2.S at low or high dose, single or two shots; 5 received placebo; per-sample allocation not given. Repertoires come from day 63 after the first vaccine or placebo injection. Clones were read by immunoSEQ multiplex PCR, and TCRdb kept only the in-frame ones, dropping some. The sample holds approximately 350,000 clones, roughly 91% seen once. The sequencing used peripheral blood, collected in a trial of Ad26.COV2.S vaccine versus placebo. These receptor sequences come from a person between 18 and 65 years old who received the Ad26.COV2.S COVID-19 vaccine or a placebo.

This chain links TRBV29-1 with TRBJ1-1, with D tentatively TRBD1 (6 bases). The germline V and J ends were trimmed by 5 bases and 5 bases, with 18 bases remaining between them. Per germline, CDR1 SQVTM and CDR2 ANQGSEA. The CDR3 runs to 14 residues. CDR3 loop: CSVPPGHRGTEAFF. DNA for the CDR3: TGCAGCGTTCCTCCGGGACACCGTGGGACTGAAGCTTTCTTT.

This clone was observed a handful of times. The V and J genes are TRBV30 and TRBJ1-6; 9 bases are a match to TRBD1. Germline CDR1 and CDR2: GTSNPN and SVGIG (reference sequence). The CDR3 loop spans 14 amino acids. The junction had 6 bases not matched to a gene; V was cut back by 3 bases and J by 9 bases. The CDR3 nucleotides are TGTGCCTGGAGATTACAGGGGGCGGGTTCACCCCTCCACTTT. It yields the protein CAWRLQGAGSPLHF.

V and J are TRBV4-3 and TRBJ1-6, with a weak D call TRBD1 (5 bases). Germline CDR1 and CDR2: LGHNA and YSLEER. Trimming stripped 5 bases from V and 10 bases from J, with 15 bases between. The CDR3 has 14 amino acids. The CDR3 reads CASSFQGVRSPLHF. CDR3 bases: TGCGCCAGCAGCTTCCAGGGTGTACGGTCACCCCTCCACTTT.

The chain has TRBV4-1 and TRBJ1-3, with D possibly TRBD1 on 5 matching bases. Germline-derived CDR1 and CDR2 are MGHRA and YSYEKL. The CDR3 runs 16 residues. V shed 4 bases and J shed 4 bases, with 17 bases lying between them. This CDR3 is CASSPIGQTRGNTIYF. In nucleotides, the CDR3 is TGCGCCAGCAGCCCGATTGGACAAACAAGGGGAAACACCATATATTTT.

This chain joins TRBV3-1 (or the pseudogene TRBV3-2) and TRBJ2-5; D is unresolved. The V gene lost 4 bases and the J gene lost 7 bases, with 16 bases spanning the gap. This CDR3 contains 14 residues. The germline gives CDR1 LGHDT, CDR2 YNNKEL (reference sequence). This CDR3 is CASSPPRWSLTQYF. For the CDR3, the DNA is TGTGCCAGCAGCCCCCCCCGGTGGAGTTTGACCCAGTACTTC.

The chain carries TRBV2 and TRBJ1-4, with a weak D call TRBD1 (5 bases). The CDR3 sequence is 18 residues long. Germline values: CDR1 SNHLY, CDR2 FYNNEI. Trimming took 2 bases from V and 0 from J, leaving 16 bases between them. The CDR3 nucleotides read TGTGCCAGCAGTGAAAGGTTCGGGGGAAAGTCAACTAATGAAAAACTGTTTTTT. Translated: CASSERFGGKSTNEKLFF.